This T cell receptor beta chain stems from a study of blood T cell repertoires in COVID-19. Across the study: Italy, Spain and the United States were the sources of the convalescent and acute COVID-19 samples. PBMCs, B-cell-depleted T cells, or T cells were the source of the cDNA or gDNA that made up the material.

This clone was recorded once. The CDR3 totals 15 residues. CDR1 is LGHDT, CDR2 YNNKEL, per germline (reference sequence). Trimming took off 4 bases at V and 13 bases at J, with 20 bases between the two ends. Authors' methods: Reference gene primer amplification gave nucleated cell count estimates. Data came from immunoSEQ multiplex PCR; TCRdb stores just in-frame clones and leaves some out. Clonal size and the V and J genes are those of that table, whereas D and trimming came from the DNA. Of about 220,000 clones in the sample, 87% were seen once. This receptor was identified in a man in his forties with active or convalescent COVID-19. The V call is TRBV3-1 (or the pseudogene TRBV3-2), the J call TRBJ1-6; a possible D gene is TRBD1 (6 bases). Input material: peripheral blood. The CDR3 nucleotides are TGTGCCAGCAGCCTGCTGGACAGCTCTATCTCTCCCCTCCACTTT. Protein: CASSLLDSSISPLHF.